This T cell receptor (beta chain) derives from a study of blood T cell repertoires in COVID-19. Study in general: Spain, Italy and the United States supplied samples that represented acute and convalescent COVID-19.

Original analysis: Amplifying reference gene primers gave estimates of nucleated cell counts. Sequenced by immunoSEQ multiplex PCR; TCRdb stores in-frame clones only, minus some. V and J calls plus clone size are reproduced from that table; the DNA served to infer D and trimming. The sample holds 390,000 or so clones, about 90% seen once. This CDR3 is built from 15 residues. Germline CDR1 is KGHSH and CDR2 is LQKENI. The junction had 5 bases not matched to a gene; V was cut back by 3 bases and J by 2 bases. The clonotype comes from a man in his late teens or twenties with active or convalescent COVID-19. This chain connects TRBV18 to TRBJ2-3, with TRBD1 matching over 7 bases. Source material: peripheral blood. For the CDR3, the DNA is TGTGCCAGCTCACCGACAGGGCCCTACACAGATACGCAGTATTTT. It is translated as CASSPTGPYTDTQYF.